This TCR beta chain originates from a study of OX40 agonist ivuxolimab in advanced cancers. Whole-study context: Three patients had partial responses: one hepatocellular carcinoma, two cutaneous melanoma.

The CDR3 covers 11 residues. CDR1 is SGHRS, CDR2 YFSETQ, per germline. The ends were cut back, 9 bases at V and 2 bases at J, with 9 bases in the middle. Comments on this clone: Its target is not known.

On cycle 4 day 1 and cycle 7 day 1, as well as at baseline, blood was sampled. Method: immunoSEQ multiplex PCR; TCRdb's copy keeps in-frame clones and lacks some. The sample has some 17,000 clones, approximately 91% seen once. General study results and limits: With doses of 0.1-3.0 mg/kg, partial responders showed among the lowest clonal expansion.

The sample here was CD4+ or CD8+ T cells sorted from blood, taken in a trial of the OX40 agonist ivuxolimab. This clonotype was sampled from an adult with an advanced solid tumor such as melanoma, head and neck, liver or kidney cancer. The rearrangement joins TRBV5-1 to TRBJ2-7; D might be TRBD1 (6 bases). The CDR3 is CAIRGAYEQYF. Here the CDR3 DNA reads TGCGCCATCAGGGGTGCCTACGAGCAGTACTTC.